This T cell receptor beta chain was identified during a study of radiation and T cells in renal cell carcinoma. Sequencing was performed with immunoSEQ multiplex PCR; in TCRdb, only in-frame clones are kept and a portion is missing. The sample includes just under 150,000 clones, approximately 86% of them seen just once. The CDR3 length is 16 residues. In germline, CDR1 is SGHVS, CDR2 FQNEAQ. Trimming took 5 bases from V and 2 from J; bases not matched to a gene: 9. Time point: blood 4 weeks post-SBRT, at nephrectomy. Treatment of the sample: 15 Gy SBRT to primary tumor, nephrectomy 4 weeks later. Nephrectomy followed 15 Gy stereotactic body radiation by 4 weeks. After SBRT, blood was collected at 2 and 4 weeks, plus baseline.

The sequencing here drew on blood, taken from a patient whose treatment included radiotherapy and nephrectomy. This chain connects TRBV7-8 to TRBJ2-5, with 9 positions matching TRBD2. The sequence derives from a woman aged 45-65 years with renal cell carcinoma. The CDR3 loop reads CASSPRLAEIQETQYF. As DNA, the CDR3 is TGTGCCAGCAGCCCCCGACTAGCGGAGATACAAGAGACCCAGTACTTC.